One and the same sample provided the 8 T cell receptor beta chains below, sequenced in a study of metastatic and nonmetastatic thyroid tumors. Until they underwent thyroid surgery, no patient had received any treatment. TCRdb re-clonotyped the PCR reads through MiXCR. Of roughly 18,000 clones detected, around a third appear once; the ten largest clones hold roughly 18%. Sequencing input: tumor tissue. These TCRs come from a female donor with papillary thyroid cancer or a benign thyroid nodule (not recorded which). Some clones in this sample may be carry-over from other donors' samples.

This clone was counted many times. The rearrangement uses TRBV12-3 or TRBV12-4 and TRBJ2-3; possible D gene TRBD1, 6 bases. Trimming shortened V by 6 bases and J by 6 bases, and 16 bases separated the two germline ends. This CDR3 is 14 amino acids long. The CDR3 DNA reads as TGTGCCAGCAGACGGGACACGGACCGGGATACGCAGTATTTT. This encodes CASRRDTDRDTQYF.

The rearrangement uses TRBV5-1 and TRBJ2-7; 9 positions match TRBD2. The ends lost 10 bases at V and 6 bases at J; junction bases unmatched: 14. Germline loops: CDR1 SGHRS, CDR2 YFSETQ. The CDR3 totals 14 residues. CDR3 nucleotides: TGCGCCGGCACCATAAGCGGGAGGACATCCGAGCAGTACTTC. Its protein product is CAGTISGRTSEQYF.

This clone has a handful of counts. V usage is TRBV12-3 or TRBV12-4 and J usage is TRBJ2-7; the D gene is possibly TRBD2 (6 bases). Trimming removed 1 base from V and 6 bases from J, with 10 bases in between. This CDR3 is built from 13 residues. The CDR3 DNA reads TGTGCCAGCAGTTTAGAATACGGGGGCGAGCAGTACTTC. It specifies CASSLEYGGEQYF.

This clone came up a few times. The rearrangement uses TRBV28 and TRBJ2-1; 11 bases match TRBD2. The CDR3 has 17 amino acids. With V trimmed by 5 bases and J by 7 bases, 13 bases remained unmatched. The germline V gene encodes CDR1 MDHEN and CDR2 SYDVKM. The CDR3: CASSKGRSGRVGNEQFF. The CDR3 nucleotides are TGTGCCAGCAGTAAGGGGCGTAGCGGGAGGGTGGGGAATGAGCAGTTCTTC.

This clone has at least ten counts. The chain joins TRBV7-8 to TRBJ2-5; D unclear. The V end was cut by 8 bases, the J end by 2 bases, with 18 bases between. Germline V gives CDR1 SGHVS, CDR2 FQNEAQ. The CDR3 covers 15 residues. The CDR3 region is CASSLVVGSQETQYF. CDR3 nucleotide sequence: TGTGCCAGCTCATTGGTCGTCGGGTCGCAAGAGACCCAGTACTTC.

The chain employs TRBV11-1 and TRBJ2-7; the match to TRBD2 covers 8 bases. From germline, CDR1 is SGHAT and CDR2 FQDESV (reference sequence). The CDR3 is 17 residues long. The V and J ends lost 2 bases and 3 bases, in that order; junction bases with no gene match: 12. The CDR3 loop reads CASSLLGVAGRSYEQYF. CDR3 nucleotide sequence: TGTGCCAGCAGCTTATTAGGAGTAGCGGGACGAAGCTACGAGCAGTACTTC.

This clone is medium-sized by share. For the CDR3, the DNA is TGTGCCAGCAGTCTAGGGGGTACCTATGGCTACACCTTC. The encoded protein is CASSLGGTYGYTF. The chain joins TRBV9 to TRBJ1-2; D is perhaps TRBD1 (6 bases). Looked up from germline, CDR1 is SGDLS and CDR2 is YYNGEE. V lost 5 bases and J lost 4, with 12 bases in between. The CDR3 runs to 13 residues.

With respect to this clone: At one end the junction does not follow the germline gene, possibly because of a read error. The J gene is TRBJ2-6, the V gene TRBV4-3, with 7 bases that match TRBD1. Germline lookup yields CDR1 LGHNA and CDR2 YSLEER. This CDR3 is built from 16 residues. DNA of the CDR3: TGCGCCAGCAGCCGCGACAGGGCCGCTGGTGCCAACGTCCCGACTTTC. It translates to CASSRDRAAGANVPTF.